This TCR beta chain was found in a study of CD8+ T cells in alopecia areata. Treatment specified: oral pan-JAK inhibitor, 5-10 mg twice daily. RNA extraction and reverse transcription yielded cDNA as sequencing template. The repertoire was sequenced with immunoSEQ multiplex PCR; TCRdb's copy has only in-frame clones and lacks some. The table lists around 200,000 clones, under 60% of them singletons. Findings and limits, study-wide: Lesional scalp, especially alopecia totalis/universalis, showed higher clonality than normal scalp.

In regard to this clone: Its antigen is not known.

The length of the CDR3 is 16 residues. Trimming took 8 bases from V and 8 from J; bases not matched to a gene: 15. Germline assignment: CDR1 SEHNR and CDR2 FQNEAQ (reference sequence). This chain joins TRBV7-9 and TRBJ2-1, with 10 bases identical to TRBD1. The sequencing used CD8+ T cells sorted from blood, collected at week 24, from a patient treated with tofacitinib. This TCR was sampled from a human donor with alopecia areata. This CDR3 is CASPPPPGQGIDEQFF. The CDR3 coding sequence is TGTGCCAGCCCCCCCCCACCGGGACAGGGGATCGATGAGCAGTTCTTC.